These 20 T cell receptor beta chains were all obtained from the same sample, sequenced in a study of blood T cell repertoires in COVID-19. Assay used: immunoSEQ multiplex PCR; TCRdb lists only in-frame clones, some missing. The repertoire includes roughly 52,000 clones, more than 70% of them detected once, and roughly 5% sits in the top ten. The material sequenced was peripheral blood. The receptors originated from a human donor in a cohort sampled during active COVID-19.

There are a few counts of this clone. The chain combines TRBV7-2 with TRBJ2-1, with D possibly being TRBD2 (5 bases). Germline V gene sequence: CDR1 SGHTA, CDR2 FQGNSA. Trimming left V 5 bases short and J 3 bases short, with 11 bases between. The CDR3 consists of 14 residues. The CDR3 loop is CASSLPGFYNEQFF. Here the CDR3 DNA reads TGTGCCAGCAGCCTTCCGGGATTCTACAATGAGCAGTTCTTC.

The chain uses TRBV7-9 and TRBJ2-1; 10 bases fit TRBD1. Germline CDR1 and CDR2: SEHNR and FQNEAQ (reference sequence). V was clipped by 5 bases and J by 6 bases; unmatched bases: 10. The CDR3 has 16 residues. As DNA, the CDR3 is TGTGCCAGCAGCGTGACCGGGACAGGGGATGGCAATGAGCAGTTCTTC. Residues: CASSVTGTGDGNEQFF.

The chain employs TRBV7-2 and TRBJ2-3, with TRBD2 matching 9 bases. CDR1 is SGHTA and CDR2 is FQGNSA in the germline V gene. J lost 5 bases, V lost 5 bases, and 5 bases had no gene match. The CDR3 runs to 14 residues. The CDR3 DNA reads TGTGCCAGCAGCGCGGGGGGGCCCTTAGATACGCAGTATTTT. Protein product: CASSAGGPLDTQYF.

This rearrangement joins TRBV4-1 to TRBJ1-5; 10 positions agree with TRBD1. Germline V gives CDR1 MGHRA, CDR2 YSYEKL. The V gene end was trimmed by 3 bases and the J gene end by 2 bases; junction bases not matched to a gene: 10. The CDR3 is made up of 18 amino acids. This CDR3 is CASSHPGQGRRGNQPQHF. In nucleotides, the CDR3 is TGCGCCAGCAGCCACCCGGGACAGGGGAGACGTGGCAATCAGCCCCAGCATTTT.

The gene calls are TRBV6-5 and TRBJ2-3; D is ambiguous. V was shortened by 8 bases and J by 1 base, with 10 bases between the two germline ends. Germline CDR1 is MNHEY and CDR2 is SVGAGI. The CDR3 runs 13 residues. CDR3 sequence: CASSGFRTDTQYF. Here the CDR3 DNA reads TGTGCCAGCTCCGGGTTTCGCACAGATACGCAGTATTTT.

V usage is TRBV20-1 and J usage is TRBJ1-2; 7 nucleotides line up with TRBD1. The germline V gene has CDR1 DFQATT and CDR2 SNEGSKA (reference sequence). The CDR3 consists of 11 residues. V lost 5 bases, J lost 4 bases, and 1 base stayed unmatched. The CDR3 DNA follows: TGCAGTGCTGGACAGGTCTATGGCTACACCTTC. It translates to CSAGQVYGYTF.

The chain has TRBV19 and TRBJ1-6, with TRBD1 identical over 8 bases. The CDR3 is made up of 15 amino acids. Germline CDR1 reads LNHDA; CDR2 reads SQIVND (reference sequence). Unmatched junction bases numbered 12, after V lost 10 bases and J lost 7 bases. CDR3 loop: CATTRTGKGNSPLHF. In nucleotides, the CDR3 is TGTGCCACAACGAGGACAGGGAAGGGAAATTCACCCCTCCACTTT.

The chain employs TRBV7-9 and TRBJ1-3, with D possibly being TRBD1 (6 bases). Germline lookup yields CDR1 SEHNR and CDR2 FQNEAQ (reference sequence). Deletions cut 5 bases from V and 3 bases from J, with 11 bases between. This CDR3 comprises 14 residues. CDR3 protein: CASSPRGFGNTIYF. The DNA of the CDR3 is TGTGCCAGCAGCCCGAGGGGGTTTGGAAACACCATATATTTT.

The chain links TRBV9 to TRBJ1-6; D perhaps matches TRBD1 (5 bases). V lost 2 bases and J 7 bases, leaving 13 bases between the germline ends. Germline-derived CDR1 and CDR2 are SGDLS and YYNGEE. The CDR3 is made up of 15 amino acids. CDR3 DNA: TGTGCCAGCAGCGTTGCTTCGGACACAAATTCACCCCTCCACTTT. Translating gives CASSVASDTNSPLHF. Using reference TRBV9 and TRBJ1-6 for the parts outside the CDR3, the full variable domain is DSGVTQTPKHLITATGQRVTLRCSPRSGDLSVYWYQQSLDQGLQFLIQYYNGEERAKGNILERFSAQQFPDLHSELNLSSLELGDSALYFCASSVASDTNSPLHFGNGTRLTVT.

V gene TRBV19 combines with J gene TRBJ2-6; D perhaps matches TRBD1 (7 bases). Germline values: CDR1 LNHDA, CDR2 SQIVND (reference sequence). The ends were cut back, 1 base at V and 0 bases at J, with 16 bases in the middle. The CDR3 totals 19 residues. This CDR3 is CASSIGRAGGASGANVLTF. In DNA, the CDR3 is TGTGCCAGTAGTATAGGGAGGGCAGGGGGTGCCTCTGGGGCCAACGTCCTGACTTTC. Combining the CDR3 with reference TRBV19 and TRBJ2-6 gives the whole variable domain DGGITQSPKYLFRKEGQNVTLSCEQNLNHDAMYWYRQDPGQGLRLIYYSQIVNDFQKGDIAEGYSVSREKKESFPLTVTSAQKNPTAFYLCASSIGRAGGASGANVLTFGAGSRLTVL.

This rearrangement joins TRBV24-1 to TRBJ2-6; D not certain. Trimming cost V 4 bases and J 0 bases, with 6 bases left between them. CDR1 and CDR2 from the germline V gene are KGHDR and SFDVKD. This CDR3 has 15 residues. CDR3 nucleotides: TGTGCCACCAGTGACACCAGCTCTGGGGCCAACGTCCTGACTTTC. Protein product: CATSDTSSGANVLTF.

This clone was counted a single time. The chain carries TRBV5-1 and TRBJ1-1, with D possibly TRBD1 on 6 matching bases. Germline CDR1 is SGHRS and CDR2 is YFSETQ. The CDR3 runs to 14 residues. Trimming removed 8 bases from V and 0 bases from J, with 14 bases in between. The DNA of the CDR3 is TGCGCCAGTAGCGCCGGGGACATGAACACTGAAGCTTTCTTT. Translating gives CASSAGDMNTEAFF.

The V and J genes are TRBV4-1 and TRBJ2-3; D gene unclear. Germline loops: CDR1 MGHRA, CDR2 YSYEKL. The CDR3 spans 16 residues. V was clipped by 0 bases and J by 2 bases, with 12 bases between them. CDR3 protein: CASSQENSPYTDTQYF. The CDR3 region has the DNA TGCGCCAGCAGCCAAGAAAACTCTCCCTACACAGATACGCAGTATTTT.

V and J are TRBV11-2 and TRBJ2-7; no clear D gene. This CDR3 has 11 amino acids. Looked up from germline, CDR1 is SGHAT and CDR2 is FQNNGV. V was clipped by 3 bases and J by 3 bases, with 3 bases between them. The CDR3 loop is CASSFHYEQYF. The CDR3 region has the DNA TGTGCCAGCAGCTTCCACTACGAGCAGTACTTC. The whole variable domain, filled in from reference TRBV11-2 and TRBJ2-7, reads EAGVAQSPRYKIIEKRQSVAFWCNPISGHATLYWYQQILGQGPKLLIQFQNNGVVDDSQLPKDRFSAERLKGVDSTLKIQPAKLEDSAVYLCASSFHYEQYFGPGTRLTVT.

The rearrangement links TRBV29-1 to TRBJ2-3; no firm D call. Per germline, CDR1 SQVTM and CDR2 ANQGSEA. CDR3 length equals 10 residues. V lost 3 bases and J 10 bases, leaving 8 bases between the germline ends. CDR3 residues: CSVDLAPQYF. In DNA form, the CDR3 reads TGCAGCGTTGATCTGGCTCCGCAGTATTTT.

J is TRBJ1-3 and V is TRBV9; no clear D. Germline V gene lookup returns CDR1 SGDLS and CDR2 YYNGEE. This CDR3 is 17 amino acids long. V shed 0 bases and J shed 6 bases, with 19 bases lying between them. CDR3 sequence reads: CASSVAPETTLENTIYF. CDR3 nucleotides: TGTGCCAGCAGCGTAGCGCCTGAGACAACTCTGGAAAACACCATATATTTT.

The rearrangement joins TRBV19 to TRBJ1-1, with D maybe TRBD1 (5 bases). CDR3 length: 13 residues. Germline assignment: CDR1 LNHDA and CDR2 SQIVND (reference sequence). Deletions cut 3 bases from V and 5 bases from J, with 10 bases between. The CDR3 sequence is CASSMTGGTEAFF. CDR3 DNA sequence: TGTGCCAGTAGTATGACGGGGGGAACTGAAGCTTTCTTT.

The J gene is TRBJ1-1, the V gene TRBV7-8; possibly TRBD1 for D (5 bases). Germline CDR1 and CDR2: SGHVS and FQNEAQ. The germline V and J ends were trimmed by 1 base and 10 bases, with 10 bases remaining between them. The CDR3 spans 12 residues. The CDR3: CASSLGQGAAFF. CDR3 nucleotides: TGTGCCAGCAGCTTAGGGCAGGGCGCAGCTTTCTTT.

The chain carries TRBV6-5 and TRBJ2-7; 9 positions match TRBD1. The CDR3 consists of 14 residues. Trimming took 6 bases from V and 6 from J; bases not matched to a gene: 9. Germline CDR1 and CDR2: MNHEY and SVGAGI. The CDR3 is CASRDGQGLVEQYF. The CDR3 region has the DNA TGTGCCAGCAGGGACGGACAGGGGCTGGTCGAGCAGTACTTC.

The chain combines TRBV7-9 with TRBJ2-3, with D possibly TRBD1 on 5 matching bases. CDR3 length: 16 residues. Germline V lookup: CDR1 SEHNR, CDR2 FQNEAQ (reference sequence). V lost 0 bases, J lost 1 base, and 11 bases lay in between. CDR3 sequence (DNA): TGTGCCAGCAGCTTAGCGGAGACAGTTCGCACAGATACGCAGTATTTT. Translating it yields CASSLAETVRTDTQYF.